This TCR beta chain comes out of a study of T cells in narcolepsy (dated by TCRdb to the late 2010s). Background for the entire study: Patients with narcolepsy type 1 or type 2 (NT1, NT2) were enrolled in the study together with healthy control donors. Autoreactive T cells targeting hypocretin neuron self-antigens (hypocretin, TRIB2) were sought in narcolepsy patients, and TCR Vbeta sequencing was used to track clonotypes in blood and CSF. Overall study outcomes, separate from this receptor: No sequences matching autoreactive T cell clones were contained in some blood memory CD4+ repertoires from patients and controls. Autoreactive clonotypes were reported to be detected serially in the blood of the same patients and of different patients, but not in the blood of healthy controls. Plots comparing CSF and blood CD4+ T cell clonotypes from the same patient highlighted HCRT-specific and TRIB2-specific autoreactive clonotypes. Patients and controls had comparable numbers of sequenced blood memory CD4+ clonotypes, averaging about 37,000 and 33,000, respectively.

The method was the immunoSEQ multiplex PCR assay. This immuneACCESS table, as held by TCRdb, lists in-frame sequences with V and J called but not all clones. Of the missing ones, under half trace to an unresolved V gene in checked studies; the others have no known cause. The sample profile shows about 18,000 clones; around 84% of them were found once. 0.72% of the sample lies in the top ten. As to this clone: It has no known antigen specificity. No quality values exist for individual bases; no much larger clone is one base distant.

The germline V end is reduced by 5 bases and the J end by 3 bases; junction bases left unmatched: 6. Including the terminal cysteine and phenylalanine, the CDR3 comprises 13 residues. This entry keeps only the CDR3 DNA: 39 bases, framed from base 1. Taken from the germline V gene, the CDR1 and CDR2 loops are SQVTM and ANQGSEA. Memory CD4+ T cells were sorted ex vivo from peripheral blood of narcolepsy patients and healthy controls for TCR Vbeta sequencing. The sequence was obtained from a human donor in good health. The receptor chain draws on TRBV29-1 and TRBJ1-1; 7 junctional bases match TRBD1. Sample: memory (CD45RA-) CD4+ T cells from blood. The cell subset or site label corresponds to: memory T cells sorted ex vivo from peripheral blood. CDR3 loop: CSVRGRWDTEAFF. The DNA sequence reads TGCAGCGTTAGGGGGCGGTGGGACACTGAAGCTTTCTTT.